One TCR beta chain is described in this entry. The record originates from a study of identical twins. Germline V lookup: CDR1 LGHNA, CDR2 YNFKEQ. The V and J ends lost 0 bases and 0 bases, in that order; junction bases with no gene match: 11. The CDR3 length is 18 residues. A single record per CDR3 protein comes from TCRdb applying MiXCR to the 5' RACE reads. Of hundreds of thousands of distinct CDR3 sequences in the sample, approximately 21% were seen once. The sample also formed part of further work on T cells expressing NK-cell markers.

The V and J genes are TRBV4-2 and TRBJ2-7, with TRBD2 matching 7 bases. The sequenced material came from PBMCs. This clonotype originated in a woman aged 18-29 years in good health. The CDR3 here is CASSQDGVSRGSSYEQYF. CDR3 DNA sequence: TGTGCCAGCAGCCAAGATGGGGTTTCGCGGGGGAGCTCCTACGAGCAGTACTTC.